This record concerns one T cell receptor (beta chain) sequence. Its cognate antigen is unknown. This entry comes from a study of cytomegalovirus exposure and HLA in healthy donors. Study-wide results and limits: Rare sequences made up most TCRs, while some public TCRs were found in many donors. Researchers counted around 170 TCR beta chains as cytomegalovirus-associated. A subsequent analysis found that TCR clusters from the first cohort also tended to co-occur in the 120 or so validation repertoires, with 90% to 95% of cluster scores above 0. Researchers reported that a few CMV-associated chains were confirmed in vitro as CMV antigen-specific.

Repertoires were generated with immunoSEQ multiplex PCR, while TCRdb's copy carries only in-frame clones and drops some. The data hold 55,000 to 70,000 clones, with just under 95% observed a single time. This CDR3 region has 13 residues. CDR1 and CDR2 (germline): SGHKS, YYEKEE (reference sequence). Trimming pared 7 bases from V and 5 bases from J, leaving 12 bases between. This TCR was recovered from a man aged 18 to 29 in good health and CMV-seronegative. The rearrangement uses TRBV5-5 and TRBJ2-2; weak D call: TRBD1 (6 bases). Material: PBMCs. The CDR3 bases are TGTGCCAGCCGGAAGGGGGAGACCGGGGAGCTGTTTTTT. Translated, it gives CASRKGETGELFF.